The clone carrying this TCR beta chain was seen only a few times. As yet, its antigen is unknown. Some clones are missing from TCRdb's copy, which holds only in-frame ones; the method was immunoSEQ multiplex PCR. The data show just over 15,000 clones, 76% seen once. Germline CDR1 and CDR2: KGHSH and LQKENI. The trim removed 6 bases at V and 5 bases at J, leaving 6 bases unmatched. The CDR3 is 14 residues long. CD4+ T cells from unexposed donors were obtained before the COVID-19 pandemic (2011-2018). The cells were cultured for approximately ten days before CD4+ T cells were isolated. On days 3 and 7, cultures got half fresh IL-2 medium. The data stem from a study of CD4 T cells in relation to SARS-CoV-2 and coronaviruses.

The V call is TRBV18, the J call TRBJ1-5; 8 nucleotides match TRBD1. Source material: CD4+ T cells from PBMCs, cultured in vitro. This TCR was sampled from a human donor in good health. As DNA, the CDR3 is TGTGCCAGCTCGCTAGACAGGGGAGATCAGCCCCAGCATTTT. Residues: CASSLDRGDQPQHF.